The following is a TCR beta chain sequence with its context. These data are taken from a study of control samples from healthy donors and cancer patients. Germline V lookup: CDR1 GTSNPN, CDR2 SVGIG (reference sequence). The CDR3 spans 15 residues. The ends were cut back, 3 bases at V and 6 bases at J, with 15 bases in the middle. Clones were read by immunoSEQ multiplex PCR, and TCRdb kept only the in-frame ones, dropping some. Here the sample spans about 55,000 clones, 90% to 96% being singletons. Sequences were obtained from blood. J is TRBJ1-6 and V is TRBV30; unclear D gene. This TCR was recovered from a woman aged 18-35 years in good health. CDR3 region: CAWRRDGYLNSPLHF. The CDR3 nucleotides read TGTGCCTGGAGACGGGATGGGTATCTTAATTCACCCCTCCACTTT.